One and the same sample provided the 27 T cell receptor beta chains below, sequenced in a study of cytomegalovirus exposure and HLA in healthy donors. PCR used 60 Vbeta primers and 13 Jbeta primers. Repertoires were generated with immunoSEQ multiplex PCR, while TCRdb's copy carries only in-frame clones and drops some. The data show 150,000 or so clones, about 80% seen once. Sequencing was done on a sample of PBMCs. The receptors derive from a man aged 30-40 years in good health and CMV-seronegative.

The J gene is TRBJ1-4, the V gene TRBV11-2; D remains unclear. V lost 7 bases and J 1 base, leaving 22 bases between the germline ends. In germline, CDR1 is SGHAT, CDR2 FQNNGV. The length of the CDR3 is 18 residues. CDR3 amino acids: CASTQGGLAGGTNEKLFF. CDR3 sequence (DNA): TGTGCCAGCACCCAAGGAGGACTAGCGGGAGGAACTAATGAAAAACTGTTTTTT. The entire variable domain, with the rest obtained from reference TRBV11-2 and TRBJ1-4, is as follows: EAGVAQSPRYKIIEKRQSVAFWCNPISGHATLYWYQQILGQGPKLLIQFQNNGVVDDSQLPKDRFSAERLKGVDSTLKIQPAKLEDSAVYLCASTQGGLAGGTNEKLFFGSGTQLSVL.

The chain uses TRBV10-1 and TRBJ2-5; 8 bases align to TRBD2. Germline values: CDR1 WNHNN, CDR2 SYGVQD (reference sequence). This CDR3 is 16 amino acids long. The V and J ends lost 5 bases and 5 bases, in that order; junction bases with no gene match: 13. The DNA for the CDR3 is TGCGCCAGCAGTCCCACGAGCGGGGGCCAAGGGGAGACCCAGTACTTC. Its translation: CASSPTSGGQGETQYF.

The V gene is TRBV29-1, the J gene TRBJ2-7, with TRBD1 identical over 7 bases. Unmatched junction bases numbered 5, after V lost 6 bases and J lost 0 bases. Germline CDR1 SQVTM, CDR2 ANQGSEA. There are 13 residues in the CDR3. The CDR3 nucleotides are TGCAGCGTGACGACAGGGAGCTCCTACGAGCAGTACTTC. The encoded protein is CSVTTGSSYEQYF.

V and J are TRBV15 and TRBJ2-2; 10 bases agree with TRBD2. V trimming: 2 bases; J trimming: 2 bases; junction bases outside the gene matches: 5. Germline V gene data show CDR1 as LNHNV and CDR2 as YYDKDF (reference sequence). The CDR3 is 17 residues long. In nucleotides, the CDR3 is TGTGCCACCAGCAGAAACCCTAGCGGGAGAAACACCGGGGAGCTGTTTTTT. Translating gives CATSRNPSGRNTGELFF. Together with reference TRBV15 and TRBJ2-2, the CDR3 gives the full variable domain: DAMVIQNPRYQVTQFGKPVTLSCSQTLNHNVMYWYQQKSSQAPKLLFHYYDKDFNNEADTPDNFQSRRPNTSFCFLDIRSPGLGDTAMYLCATSRNPSGRNTGELFFGEGSRLTVL.

This chain links TRBV10-3 with TRBJ1-1; 10 bases map to TRBD1. Germline CDR1 is ENHRY and CDR2 is SYGVKD. This CDR3 has 16 amino acids. The V and J ends lost 0 bases and 4 bases, in that order; junction bases with no gene match: 5. Written as DNA, the CDR3 is TGTGCCATCAGTGAGTCGACAGGGGGCGCCGGCACTGAAGCTTTCTTT. Its protein product is CAISESTGGAGTEAFF.

The V and J genes are TRBV7-2 and TRBJ1-2; the match to TRBD1 covers 8 bases. V lost 4 bases and J lost 8; bases outside the gene matches: 6. CDR3 size: 13 residues. Germline V gives CDR1 SGHTA, CDR2 FQGNSA. CDR3 DNA sequence: TGTGCCAGCAGCTCTCCCAGGGGGCGAGGCTACACCTTC. Encoded protein: CASSSPRGRGYTF. Full variable domain (missing parts from reference TRBV7-2 and TRBJ1-2): GAGVSQSPSNKVTEKGKDVELRCDPISGHTALYWYRQSLGQGLEFLIYFQGNSAPDKSGLPSDRFSAERTGGSVSTLTIQRTQQEDSAVYLCASSSPRGRGYTFGSGTRLTVV.

V is TRBV5-4 and J is TRBJ2-7, with TRBD1 as a possible D gene (6 bases). The germline V gene encodes CDR1 SGHNT and CDR2 YYREEE (reference sequence). V was shortened by 3 bases and J by 2 bases, with 12 bases between the two germline ends. The CDR3 length is 14 residues. CDR3 DNA sequence: TGTGCCAGCAGCTGGACGGGACATACCTACGAGCAGTACTTC. Its translation is CASSWTGHTYEQYF. The whole variable domain, remainder taken from reference TRBV5-4 and TRBJ2-7, is ETGVTQSPTHLIKTRGQQVTLRCSSQSGHNTVSWYQQALGQGPQFIFQYYREEENGRGNFPPRFSGLQFPNYSSELNVNALELDDSALYLCASSWTGHTYEQYFGPGTRLTVT.

The chain employs TRBV28 and TRBJ2-1, with a possible D match to TRBD2 (7 bases). The CDR3 has 18 amino acids. Germline CDR1 is MDHEN and CDR2 is SYDVKM. V gave up 2 bases and J gave up 4 bases, with 21 bases separating them. The CDR3 loop is CASSLRFWAGALYNEQFF. The CDR3 DNA is TGTGCCAGCAGTTTAAGGTTTTGGGCGGGGGCCCTATACAATGAGCAGTTCTTC.

The chain uses TRBV7-2 and TRBJ2-7; the D is unclear. Trimming cost V 1 base and J 0 bases, with 16 bases left between them. There are 17 residues in the CDR3. Germline-derived CDR1 and CDR2 are SGHTA and FQGNSA. In DNA form, the CDR3 reads TGTGCCAGCAGCTTAGGAAAAAGAACAGCCCTCTCCTACGAGCAGTACTTC. Translated: CASSLGKRTALSYEQYF.

This clone was seen a single time. The rearrangement links TRBV7-9 to TRBJ1-2; 8 bases map to TRBD1. V lost 5 bases and J lost 4; bases outside the gene matches: 6. From germline, CDR1 is SEHNR and CDR2 FQNEAQ (reference sequence). CDR3 size: 14 residues. CDR3 DNA sequence: TGTGCCAGCAGCGGAAGCGGACAGGGCTATGGCTACACCTTC. It yields the protein CASSGSGQGYGYTF.

This clone is a singleton in its sample. The chain carries TRBV5-6 and TRBJ2-3, with D unclear. Germline lookup yields CDR1 SGHDT and CDR2 YYEEEE. V was shortened by 5 bases and J by 1 base, with 14 bases between the two germline ends. CDR3 size: 15 residues. The CDR3: CASSSLLVGTDTQYF. CDR3 coding DNA: TGTGCCAGCAGTAGCTTATTAGTTGGCACAGATACGCAGTATTTT.

The chain joins TRBV30 to TRBJ2-1; 7 nucleotides line up with TRBD2. Germline V gene lookup returns CDR1 GTSNPN and CDR2 SVGIG (reference sequence). The ends lost 4 bases at V and 1 base at J; junction bases unmatched: 7. CDR3 size: 15 residues. The CDR3 nucleotides are TGTGCCTGGAACCCCGCTAGCGGTTCCTACAATGAGCAGTTCTTC. It translates to CAWNPASGSYNEQFF.

This clone was counted a single time. This chain connects TRBV30 to TRBJ2-7; 7 bases map to TRBD2. Unmatched junction bases numbered 18, after V lost 0 bases and J lost 7 bases. Per germline, CDR1 GTSNPN and CDR2 SVGIG (reference sequence). This CDR3 is built from 17 residues. The CDR3 region is CAWSVLQLANLGDEQYF. The CDR3 DNA follows: TGTGCCTGGAGTGTGTTACAACTAGCGAACCTAGGGGATGAGCAGTACTTC.

CDR3 sequence (DNA): TGTGCCAGTAGTTCCCCTATGGCGGGTCGACCTCTAGCCAAAAACATTCAGTACTTC. Its protein product is CASSSPMAGRPLAKNIQYF. The chain is built from TRBV19 and TRBJ2-4, with D perhaps matching TRBD2 (5 bases). Germline V gene data show CDR1 as LNHDA and CDR2 as SQIVND (reference sequence). The CDR3 is 19 residues long. The V gene lost 5 bases and the J gene lost 0 bases, with 23 bases spanning the gap.

V is TRBV4-1 and J is TRBJ2-1; perhaps TRBD2 as D (5 bases). The CDR3 totals 17 residues. CDR1 and CDR2 (germline): MGHRA, YSYEKL. V lost 1 base to trimming and J lost 2 bases, with 15 bases between them. The CDR3 loop reads CASSQGVVASPYNEQFF. The CDR3 bases are TGCGCCAGCAGCCAAGGGGTCGTGGCTAGCCCCTACAATGAGCAGTTCTTC.

This clone showed up just a few times. The CDR3 nucleotides are TGTGCCAGCAGTATCCTGGAGGTTGGAAACACCATATATTTT. Its protein is CASSILEVGNTIYF. The J gene is TRBJ1-3, the V gene TRBV5-6, with D unclear. From germline, CDR1 is SGHDT and CDR2 YYEEEE. Trimming stripped 5 bases from V and 3 bases from J, with 12 bases between. The CDR3 runs to 14 residues.

The genes are TRBV5-1 and TRBJ2-2; TRBD1 agrees at 8 bases. Germline V gene lookup returns CDR1 SGHRS and CDR2 YFSETQ. The CDR3 contains 14 residues. V was pared by 3 bases and J by 3 bases, with 1 base of the junction left unmatched. The CDR3 sequence: CASSSTGDTGELFF. DNA of the CDR3: TGCGCCAGCAGCTCGACAGGGGACACCGGGGAGCTGTTTTTT.

This clone has only a few counts. The V and J genes are TRBV28 and TRBJ2-5; TRBD2 might be the D (6 bases). V shed 3 bases and J shed 5 bases, with 16 bases lying between them. The CDR3 runs to 15 residues. CDR1 MDHEN and CDR2 SYDVKM come from the germline V gene. As DNA, the CDR3 is TGTGCCAGCAGTTTCGGGACTCGAGTCATGGAGACCCAGTACTTC. Protein product: CASSFGTRVMETQYF.

For this clone: Additional DNA sequences in this sample encode the identical CDR3. V gene TRBV11-3 combines with J gene TRBJ1-1, with D possibly matching TRBD1 (6 bases). Trimming shortened V by 4 bases and J by 2 bases, and 8 bases separated the two germline ends. This CDR3 contains 13 residues. CDR1 and CDR2 from the germline V gene are SGHNT and YENEEA. Written as DNA, the CDR3 is TGTGCCAGCAGCTCACAGGGCAACACTGAAGCTTTCTTT. Protein: CASSSQGNTEAFF. The whole variable domain, remainder taken from reference TRBV11-3 and TRBJ1-1, is EAGVVQSPRYKIIEKKQPVAFWCNPISGHNTLYWYLQNLGQGPELLIRYENEEAVDDSQLPKDRFSAERLKGVDSTLKIQPAELGDSAVYLCASSSQGNTEAFFGQGTRLTVV.

The gene calls are TRBV2 and TRBJ2-7, with D tentatively TRBD2 (6 bases). Trimming shortened V by 1 base and J by 0 bases, and 10 bases separated the two germline ends. This CDR3 has 15 amino acids. Germline loops: CDR1 SNHLY, CDR2 FYNNEI. The CDR3 nucleotides are TGTGCCAGCAGTGAAGGGGGGACTCCCTCCTACGAGCAGTACTTC. Its translation is CASSEGGTPSYEQYF.

The J gene is TRBJ1-4, the V gene TRBV19, with 7 bases aligning to TRBD1. Germline CDR1 and CDR2: LNHDA and SQIVND (reference sequence). The CDR3 sequence is 16 residues long. Trimming removed 6 bases from V and 8 bases from J; junction bases left unmatched: 15. The CDR3 is CASSSRGTVVREKLFF. The CDR3 DNA reads TGTGCCAGTAGCAGCAGGGGGACAGTCGTACGGGAAAAACTGTTTTTT.

This clone came up a few times. The chain combines TRBV7-2 with TRBJ1-4; D unresolved. This CDR3 spans 14 amino acids. V was cut by 5 bases and J by 5 bases, with 12 bases left in between. Germline values: CDR1 SGHTA, CDR2 FQGNSA. In DNA, the CDR3 is TGTGCCAGCAGCACATACCAGCGGAATGAAAAACTGTTTTTT. Protein: CASSTYQRNEKLFF. The full variable domain, with the rest looked up from reference TRBV7-2 and TRBJ1-4, is GAGVSQSPSNKVTEKGKDVELRCDPISGHTALYWYRQSLGQGLEFLIYFQGNSAPDKSGLPSDRFSAERTGGSVSTLTIQRTQQEDSAVYLCASSTYQRNEKLFFGSGTQLSVL.

The rearrangement joins TRBV27 to TRBJ1-2; TRBD1 matches 7 bases. Germline V gives CDR1 MNHEY, CDR2 SMNVEV (reference sequence). J gave up 4 bases and V 6 bases, and 8 bases lay outside the gene matches. This CDR3 spans 14 amino acids. CDR3 protein: CASSRDRWIYGYTF. In nucleotides, the CDR3 is TGTGCCAGCAGCCGGGACAGATGGATCTATGGCTACACCTTC.

The chain uses TRBV9 and TRBJ1-1; D uncertain. Germline CDR1 SGDLS, CDR2 YYNGEE. The V gene lost 0 bases and the J gene lost 2 bases, with 8 bases spanning the gap. This CDR3 region has 14 residues. Written as DNA, the CDR3 is TGTGCCAGCAGCGTAGAAGCGGTTAACACTGAAGCTTTCTTT. It codes for CASSVEAVNTEAFF.

The chain couples TRBV7-8 to TRBJ2-7; D unresolved. CDR1 and CDR2 from the germline V gene are SGHVS and FQNEAQ. The CDR3 totals 13 residues. V was trimmed by 5 bases and J by 3 bases, leaving 11 bases between them. The CDR3 sequence: CASSQDTLYEQYF. CDR3 coding DNA: TGTGCCAGCAGCCAAGACACTCTCTACGAGCAGTACTTC.

This clone showed up just once. This chain uses TRBV4-3 with TRBJ2-3, with D maybe TRBD1 (6 bases). V was clipped by 2 bases and J by 2 bases, with 8 bases between them. The germline V gene has CDR1 LGHNA and CDR2 YSLEER. The CDR3 length is 14 residues. The chain's CDR3 is CASSQQGSTDTQYF. As DNA, the CDR3 is TGCGCCAGCAGCCAACAGGGGTCCACAGATACGCAGTATTTT.

This clone is a singleton in its sample. This chain joins TRBV25-1 and TRBJ2-2; D is unclear. With 7 bases removed from V and 4 bases from J, the gap between germline ends came to 4 bases. This CDR3 is built from 11 residues. Germline-derived CDR1 and CDR2 are MGHDK and SYGVNS. CDR3 protein: CASTFTGELFF. The DNA for the CDR3 is TGTGCCAGCACCTTCACCGGGGAGCTGTTTTTT.